The T cell receptor (beta chain) described here comes from a study of T cell clonality in common variable immunodeficiency. The repertoire was sequenced with immunoSEQ multiplex PCR; TCRdb's copy has only in-frame clones and lacks some. The sample includes tens of thousands of clones, none of them occurring once. This CDR3 contains 14 residues. Germline V gene sequence: CDR1 SGHKS, CDR2 YYEKEE (reference sequence). This clone was seen repeatedly, ten times or more. Read data end 3 residues before the CDR3 end; the end is taken from the germline J gene. Sequenced input: peripheral blood mononuclear cells. The receptor's source is a person between 18 and 75 years old in good health. J is TRBJ1-2 and V is TRBV5-5; 8 bases are a match to TRBD1. The CDR3 here is CASSPLTGAGGYTF. Incomplete CDR3 DNA: TGTGCCAGCAGCCCTTTGACAGGGGCGGGGGGC.